This T cell receptor beta chain emerged from a study of STAT5B mutations in CD4+ large granular lymphocyte leukemia (dated by TCRdb to 2022 to 2024). Background for the entire study: Among healthy controls, the CDR3 'QG' motif was associated with a particular HLA allele. The TCRbeta repertoires of CD4+ T-cell large granular lymphocyte leukemia patients were compared with the TCRbeta repertoires of healthy blood donors. The purity of purified fractions was confirmed by flow cytometry on FACSCanto II or FACSVerse to exceed 95% among lymphocytes. The full study reports these points: CD4-sorted patient repertoires appeared more clonal than healthy CD4+ repertoires, and this difference persisted after removing the putative leukemic clones. The data were not HLA-matched, and the relatively small sample size could explain the higher clonality seen in CD4+ compared with CD8+ T-LGLL. The main leukemic clonotypes were found to be private to each patient, although 25% of the main leukemic clonotypes were detected at low frequency in the non-leukemic repertoires of other patients.

In regard to this clone: Its antigen remains undetermined. The sample holds no much larger clone one base away, and base qualities are not on file.

The healthy control group was made up of some 38 blood donors, and the Finnish Red Cross blood service supplied their buffy coats. All TCR-sequenced material derived from peripheral blood: patient blood samples and healthy donor buffy coats. Peripheral blood mononuclear cells were isolated by Ficoll-Hypaque gradient centrifugation. CD4+ cells were magnetically purified from the buffy coats of healthy controls. The Gentra Puregene Cell and Tissue kit was used for genomic DNA extraction, and quantification was performed on a Qubit 2.0 fluorometer. TCRbeta rearrangements were sequenced from genomic DNA using the immunoSEQ assay at survey resolution. The study's own analysis went as follows. In the TCR sequencing data, the smallest productive clonotype frequency that could be detected was 2.59 x 10-5. Only productive TCRbeta rearrangements, defined as complete and in-frame sequences, were included in the analyses. The clonality of each sample was calculated as Simpson clonality in the immunoSEQ Analyzer version 3.0. Based on frequency, clones were grouped as very rare, small, medium, large (1-20%) or hyperexpanded (>20%). OLGA 1.2.3 estimated generation probabilities, VDJtools produced V-gene circos plots, VDJdb was queried for specificities, and GLIPH identified CDR3 motifs. In TCRdb, the immuneACCESS table is reduced to in-frame sequences with V and J assigned. These tables do not hold every clone; where another copy was compared, an unresolved V gene accounts for under half, and the others remain unexplained. D and trimming were read from the DNA, whereas the V and J calls and clone size are those reported in that table. Recorded for this sample are 23,000 or so clones; approximately 71% of them occurred a single time. The ten largest clones take up less than 5% of the sample.

Material for sequencing was CD4+ T cells from blood buffy coats. This TCR was recovered from a human donor in good health.

In nucleotides, the sequence is TGCAGTGCTAGTTTGCTGAATGAGCAGTACTTC. Its protein reads: CSASLLNEQYF. The chain is encoded by TRBV20-1 joined to TRBJ2-7; the D gene is unclear. The V end loses 3 bases and the J end loses 7 bases, and a stretch of 10 bases separates them. In the germline V gene (reference sequence), CDR1 corresponds to DFQATT and CDR2 to SNEGSKA. Spanning cysteine to phenylalanine, the CDR3 consists of 11 amino acids. Only the CDR3 portion is preserved as DNA: 33 bases, with reading frame beginning at the first base.